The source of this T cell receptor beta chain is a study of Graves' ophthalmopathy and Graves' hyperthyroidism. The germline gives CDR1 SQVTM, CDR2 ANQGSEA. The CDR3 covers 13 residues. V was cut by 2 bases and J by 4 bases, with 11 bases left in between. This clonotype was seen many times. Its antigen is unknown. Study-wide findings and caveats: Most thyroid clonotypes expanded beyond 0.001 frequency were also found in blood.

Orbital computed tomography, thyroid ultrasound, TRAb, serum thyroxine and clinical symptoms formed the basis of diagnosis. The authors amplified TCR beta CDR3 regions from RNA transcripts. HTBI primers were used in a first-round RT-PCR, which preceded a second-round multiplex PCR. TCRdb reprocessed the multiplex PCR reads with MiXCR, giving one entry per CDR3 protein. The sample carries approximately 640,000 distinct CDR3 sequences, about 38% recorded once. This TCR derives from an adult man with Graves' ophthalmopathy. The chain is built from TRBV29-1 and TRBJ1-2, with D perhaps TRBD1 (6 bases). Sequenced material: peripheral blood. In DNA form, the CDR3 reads TGCAGCGTTGAAAACAGGGAGGGCTATGGCTACACCTTC. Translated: CSVENREGYGYTF.